The T cell receptor beta chain described here comes from a study of shared T cell receptors in the human thymus. This CDR3 has 15 amino acids. V lost 7 bases, J lost 7 bases, and 14 bases stayed unmatched. CDR1 and CDR2 from the germline V gene are SGHKS and YYEKEE (reference sequence). Sequencing used immunoSEQ multiplex PCR; TCRdb keeps in-frame clones, though not all of them. The sample carries approximately 580,000 clones, around 78% recorded once. These sequences were also reported in another study, on human thymus T cells.

The source of this sequence is a boy younger than two with a congenital heart defect. The sequenced sample was thymocytes. The V gene is TRBV5-5, the J gene TRBJ2-7; TRBD1 matches 10 bases. The DNA for the CDR3 is TGTGCCAGCCCCCCCCCGCCGGGACAGGGGAGGGAGCAGTACTTC. Translation gives CASPPPPGQGREQYF. The whole variable domain, filled in from reference TRBV5-5 and TRBJ2-7, reads DAGVTQSPTHLIKTRGQQVTLRCSPISGHKSVSWYQQVLGQGPQFIFQYYEKEERGRGNFPDRFSARQFPNYSSELNVNALLLGDSALYLCASPPPPGQGREQYFGPGTRLTVT.